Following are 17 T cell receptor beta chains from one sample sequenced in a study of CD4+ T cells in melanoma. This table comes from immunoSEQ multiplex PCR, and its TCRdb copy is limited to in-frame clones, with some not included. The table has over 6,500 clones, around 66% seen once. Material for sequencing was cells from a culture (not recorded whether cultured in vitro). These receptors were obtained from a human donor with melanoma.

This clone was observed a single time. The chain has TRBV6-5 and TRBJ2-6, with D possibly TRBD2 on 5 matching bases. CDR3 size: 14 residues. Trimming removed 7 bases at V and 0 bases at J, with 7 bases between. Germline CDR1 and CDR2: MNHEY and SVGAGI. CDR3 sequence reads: CASTRGSGANVLTF. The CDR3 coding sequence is TGTGCCAGCACACGGGGCTCTGGGGCCAACGTCCTGACTTTC.

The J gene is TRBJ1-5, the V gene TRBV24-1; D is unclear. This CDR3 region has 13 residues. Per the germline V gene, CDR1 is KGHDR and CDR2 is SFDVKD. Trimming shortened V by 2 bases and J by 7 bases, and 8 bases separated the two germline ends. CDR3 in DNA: TGTGCCACCAGTGATTCGAGCAGCCAGCCCCAGCATTTT. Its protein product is CATSDSSSQPQHF.

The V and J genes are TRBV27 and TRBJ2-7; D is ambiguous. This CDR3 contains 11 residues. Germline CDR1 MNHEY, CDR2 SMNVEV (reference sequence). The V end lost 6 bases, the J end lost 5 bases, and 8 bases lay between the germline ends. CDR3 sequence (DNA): TGTGCCAGCAGAGACGTTCACGAGCAGTACTTC. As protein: CASRDVHEQYF.

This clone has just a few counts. The CDR3 region is CASNDRYGAGNEQFF. In DNA, the CDR3 is TGTGCCAGTAACGACCGTTATGGGGCAGGAAATGAGCAGTTCTTC. The chain has TRBV19 and TRBJ2-1; D possibly corresponds to TRBD1 (5 bases). Germline loops: CDR1 LNHDA, CDR2 SQIVND (reference sequence). V was trimmed by 7 bases and J by 7 bases, leaving 20 bases between them. The CDR3 runs 15 residues. The full variable domain, its missing parts supplied by reference TRBV19 and TRBJ2-1, is DGGITQSPKYLFRKEGQNVTLSCEQNLNHDAMYWYRQDPGQGLRLIYYSQIVNDFQKGDIAEGYSVSREKKESFPLTVTSAQKNPTAFYLCASNDRYGAGNEQFFGPGTRLTVL.

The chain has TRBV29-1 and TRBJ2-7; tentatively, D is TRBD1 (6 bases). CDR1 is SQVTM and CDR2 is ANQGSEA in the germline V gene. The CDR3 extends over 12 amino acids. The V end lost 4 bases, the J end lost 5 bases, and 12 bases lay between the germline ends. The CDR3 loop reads CSVGGPGNEQYF. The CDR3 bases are TGCAGCGTTGGGGGGCCTGGCAACGAGCAGTACTTC.

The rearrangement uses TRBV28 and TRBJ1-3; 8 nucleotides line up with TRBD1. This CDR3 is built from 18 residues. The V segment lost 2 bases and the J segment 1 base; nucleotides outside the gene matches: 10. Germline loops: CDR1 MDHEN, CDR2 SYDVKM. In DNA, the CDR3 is TGTGCCAGCAGTTTAGGGCCCTCAGGGGGCAGATCTGGAAACACCATATATTTT. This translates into CASSLGPSGGRSGNTIYF.

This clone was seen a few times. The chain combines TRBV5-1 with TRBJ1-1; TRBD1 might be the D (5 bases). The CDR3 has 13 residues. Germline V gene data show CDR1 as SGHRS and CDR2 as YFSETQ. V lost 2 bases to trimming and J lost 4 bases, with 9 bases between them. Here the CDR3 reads CASSFGGGTEAFF. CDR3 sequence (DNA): TGCGCCAGCAGCTTCGGGGGAGGCACTGAAGCTTTCTTT.

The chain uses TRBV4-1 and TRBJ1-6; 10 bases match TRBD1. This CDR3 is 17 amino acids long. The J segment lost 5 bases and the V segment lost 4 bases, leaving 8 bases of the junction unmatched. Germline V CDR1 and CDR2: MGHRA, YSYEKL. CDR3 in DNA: TGCGCCAGCAGCCGACCTTACGGGACAGGGGATAATTCACCCCTCCACTTT. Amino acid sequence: CASSRPYGTGDNSPLHF.

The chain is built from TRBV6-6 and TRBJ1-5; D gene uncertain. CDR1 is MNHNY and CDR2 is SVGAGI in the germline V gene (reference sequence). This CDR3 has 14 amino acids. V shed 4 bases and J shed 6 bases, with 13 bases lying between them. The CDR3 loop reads CASSLSPVSQPQHF. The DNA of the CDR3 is TGTGCCAGCAGTTTATCCCCCGTCAGTCAGCCCCAGCATTTT.

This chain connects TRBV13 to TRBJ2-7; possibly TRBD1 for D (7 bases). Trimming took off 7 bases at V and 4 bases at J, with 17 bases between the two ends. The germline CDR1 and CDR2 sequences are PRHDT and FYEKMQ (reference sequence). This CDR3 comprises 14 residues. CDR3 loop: CASTSGGLWYEQYF. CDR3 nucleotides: TGTGCCAGCACTTCAGGGGGGCTGTGGTACGAGCAGTACTTC.

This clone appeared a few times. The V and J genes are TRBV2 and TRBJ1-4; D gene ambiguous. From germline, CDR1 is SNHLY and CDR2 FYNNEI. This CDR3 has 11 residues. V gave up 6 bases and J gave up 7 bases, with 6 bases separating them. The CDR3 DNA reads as TGTGCCAGCAGGAGGGCTGAAAAACTGTTTTTT. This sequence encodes CASRRAEKLFF.

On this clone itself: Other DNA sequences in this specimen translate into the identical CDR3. The CDR3 coding sequence is TGCGCCAGCAGCGGGCAGGAAGAGACCCAGTACTTC. This encodes CASSGQEETQYF. The V gene is TRBV5-1, the J gene TRBJ2-5, with D unresolved. This CDR3 spans 12 amino acids. Trimming cost V 4 bases and J 3 bases, with 7 bases left between them. Germline assignment: CDR1 SGHRS and CDR2 YFSETQ.

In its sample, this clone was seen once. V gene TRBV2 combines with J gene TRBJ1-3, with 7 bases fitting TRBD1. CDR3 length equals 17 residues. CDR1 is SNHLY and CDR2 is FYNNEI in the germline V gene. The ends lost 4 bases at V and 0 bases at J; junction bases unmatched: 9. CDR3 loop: CASSVTGTASSGNTIYF. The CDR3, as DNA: TGTGCCAGCAGTGTAACCGGGACAGCAAGCTCTGGAAACACCATATATTTT.

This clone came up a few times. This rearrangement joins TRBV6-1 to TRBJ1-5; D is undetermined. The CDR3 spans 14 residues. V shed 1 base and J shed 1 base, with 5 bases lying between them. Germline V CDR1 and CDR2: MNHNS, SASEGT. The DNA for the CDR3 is TGTGCCAGCAGTGAAGGTCCGAGCAATCAGCCCCAGCATTTT. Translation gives CASSEGPSNQPQHF.

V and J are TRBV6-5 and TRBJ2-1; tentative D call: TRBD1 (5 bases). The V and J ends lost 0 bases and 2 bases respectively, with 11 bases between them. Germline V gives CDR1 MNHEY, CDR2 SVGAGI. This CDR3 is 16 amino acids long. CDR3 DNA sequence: TGTGCCAGCAGTTACTCCCCCAGGGTTCCCTACAATGAGCAGTTCTTC. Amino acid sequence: CASSYSPRVPYNEQFF.

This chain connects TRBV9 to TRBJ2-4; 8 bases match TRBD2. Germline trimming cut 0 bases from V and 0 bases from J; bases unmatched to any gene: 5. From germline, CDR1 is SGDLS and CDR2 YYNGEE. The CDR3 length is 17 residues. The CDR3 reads CASSVGVSGVAKNIQYF. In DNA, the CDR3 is TGTGCCAGCAGCGTAGGGGTTAGCGGGGTAGCCAAAAACATTCAGTACTTC. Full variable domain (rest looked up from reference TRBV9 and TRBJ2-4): DSGVTQTPKHLITATGQRVTLRCSPRSGDLSVYWYQQSLDQGLQFLIQYYNGEERAKGNILERFSAQQFPDLHSELNLSSLELGDSALYFCASSVGVSGVAKNIQYFGAGTRLSVL.

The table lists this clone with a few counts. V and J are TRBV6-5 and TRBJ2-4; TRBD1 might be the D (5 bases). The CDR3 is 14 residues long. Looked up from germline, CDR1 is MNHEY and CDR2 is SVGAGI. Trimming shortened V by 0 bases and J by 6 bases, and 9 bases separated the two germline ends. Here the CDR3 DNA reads TGTGCCAGCAGTTACTCGGGGCGAGGAAACATTCAGTACTTC. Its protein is CASSYSGRGNIQYF.